These T cell receptor beta chains were read from a single sample in a study of T cell responses to AZD1222 COVID-19 vaccine. Profiled with immunoSEQ multiplex PCR; TCRdb holds only in-frame clones, not every one. The profile shows around 120,000 clones, approximately 90% of them singletons. Sequences were derived from peripheral blood, sampled on day 0 of AZD1222 vaccination. These receptors came from an adult in good health. The CDR3 runs from the conserved cysteine through the conserved F or W. D genes are given only for firm matches. Expanded clones are given a class, and other clones once, few, many or no size at all.

j_call,d_call,v_call,clone_size,cdr3_aa,cdr3_nt
TRBJ2-1,NA,TRBV7-9,NA,CASSPRRGSHEQFF,TGTGCCAGCAGCCCCCGTCGGGGGTCCCATGAGCAGTTCTTC
TRBJ1-1,NA,TRBV7-9,NA,CASSLVWGSEAFF,TGTGCCAGCAGCTTAGTGTGGGGCTCTGAAGCTTTCTTT
TRBJ1-3,NA,TRBV24-1,NA,CATSDSRTSGNTIYF,TGTGCCACCAGTGACTCAAGGACGAGTGGAAACACCATATATTTT
TRBJ2-3,TRBD2,TRBV24-1,NA,CATSDLRQREGTDTQYF,TGTGCCACCAGTGATTTGCGGCAGCGGGAGGGCACAGATACGCAGTATTTT
TRBJ1-5,TRBD1,TRBV18,NA,CASSPGQGNQPQHF,TGTGCCAGCTCTCCTGGACAGGGGAATCAGCCCCAGCATTTT
TRBJ1-5,TRBD1,TRBV19,NA,CASSATGTAINQPQHF,TGTGCCAGTAGTGCAACCGGGACAGCCATTAATCAGCCCCAGCATTTT
TRBJ2-6,NA,TRBV5-1,NA,CASSAGDRGNVLTF,TGCGCCAGCAGCGCAGGGGATAGGGGCAACGTCCTGACTTTC
TRBJ2-7,TRBD2,TRBV7-8,NA,CASSRGGLAVLYEQYF,TGTGCCAGCAGCCGAGGGGGACTAGCGGTACTCTACGAGCAGTACTTC
TRBJ1-5,NA,TRBV21-1,NA,CASTNFLRNSNQPQHF,TGTGCCAGCACAAATTTTTTACGGAATAGCAATCAGCCCCAGCATTTT
TRBJ2-5,TRBD2,TRBV28,NA,CASSLTSGRAGKTQYF,TGTGCCAGCAGTCTTACTAGCGGGAGGGCCGGGAAGACCCAGTACTTC
TRBJ1-6,NA,TRBV28,once,CASSPGGANSPLHF,TGTGCCAGCAGCCCTGGAGGGGCCAATTCACCCCTCCACTTT
TRBJ1-1,NA,TRBV3-1/TRBV3-2,NA,CASSQGQMGTEAFF,TGTGCCAGCAGCCAAGGTCAGATGGGGACTGAAGCTTTCTTT
TRBJ2-7,TRBD2,TRBV7-9,NA,CASSSRGLAGFYEQYF,TGTGCCAGCAGCTCCCGCGGGCTAGCGGGATTCTACGAGCAGTACTTC
TRBJ2-7,NA,TRBV5-1,NA,CASSLEAGPYEQYF,TGCGCCAGCAGCTTGGAGGCAGGCCCCTACGAGCAGTACTTC
TRBJ1-4,NA,TRBV6-1,NA,CASSEGQNNEKLFF,TGTGCCAGCAGTGAAGGGCAGAATAATGAAAAACTGTTTTTT
TRBJ1-4,NA,TRBV18,NA,CASSPPTGKKLFF,TGTGCCAGCTCACCCCCAACCGGGAAGAAACTGTTTTTT
TRBJ2-2,NA,TRBV19,NA,CASSPWGQRTGELFF,TGTGCCAGTAGTCCTTGGGGCCAGAGGACCGGGGAGCTGTTTTTT
TRBJ1-5,NA,TRBV25-1,NA,CASSEYHSNQPQHF,TGTGCCAGCAGTGAATACCATAGCAATCAGCCCCAGCATTTT
TRBJ2-1,NA,TRBV7-8,NA,CASSLTTGQSYNEQFF,TGTGCCAGCAGCTTAACAACGGGTCAGTCCTACAATGAGCAGTTCTTC
TRBJ2-2,NA,TRBV9,NA,CASSPGLMLTGELFF,TGTGCCAGCAGCCCAGGCCTTATGCTCACCGGGGAGCTGTTTTTT
TRBJ2-5,NA,TRBV15,NA,CATSNAAQETQYF,TGTGCCACCAGCAATGCAGCCCAAGAGACCCAGTACTTC
TRBJ2-3,NA,TRBV3-1/TRBV3-2,NA,CASSQVKGRTDTQYF,TGTGCCAGCAGCCAAGTGAAGGGCCGCACAGATACGCAGTATTTT
TRBJ1-5,NA,TRBV28,NA,CASSSGLTPAQPQHF,TGTGCCAGCAGTTCTGGCCTCACCCCGGCCCAGCCCCAGCATTTT
TRBJ2-1,NA,TRBV6-2/TRBV6-3,NA,CASSKAGTSYNEQFF,TGTGCCAGCAGCAAAGCGGGCACCTCCTACAATGAGCAGTTCTTC
TRBJ2-2,NA,TRBV9,NA,CASSLVGAGELFF,TGTGCCAGCAGCCTTGTAGGTGCCGGGGAGCTGTTTTTT
TRBJ2-3,NA,TRBV15,NA,CATSRDPPDGWSTDTQYF,TGTGCCACCAGCAGAGATCCCCCTGACGGTTGGAGCACAGATACGCAGTATTTT
TRBJ1-2,TRBD1,TRBV23-1,NA,CASSQSNKGAITIGYTF,TGCGCCAGCAGTCAATCGAATAAGGGGGCGATTACTATTGGCTACACCTTC
TRBJ1-4,TRBD1,TRBV28,NA,CASSLVWDRDEKLFF,TGTGCCAGCAGTTTAGTGTGGGACAGGGATGAAAAACTGTTTTTT
TRBJ2-3,NA,TRBV5-8,NA,CASSWSSYHADTQYF,TGTGCCAGCAGCTGGTCTAGCTATCACGCAGATACGCAGTATTTT
TRBJ1-1,TRBD1,TRBV5-1,NA,CASSRTGENTEAFF,TGCGCCAGCAGCCGGACAGGAGAGAACACTGAAGCTTTCTTT
TRBJ1-1,TRBD1,TRBV7-2,NA,CASSLDSGGNTEAFF,TGTGCCAGCAGCTTAGATTCAGGGGGCAACACTGAAGCTTTCTTT
TRBJ2-2,TRBD2,TRBV11-2,NA,CASSLRIHGLVRTGELFF,TGTGCCAGCAGCTTAAGAATCCATGGACTAGTACGTACCGGGGAGCTGTTTTTT
TRBJ2-5,NA,TRBV19,NA,CASSIASWGETQYF,TGTGCCAGTAGTATCGCATCCTGGGGAGAGACCCAGTACTTC
TRBJ1-5,TRBD1,TRBV5-1,NA,CASSPGTGWGENQPQHF,TGCGCCAGCAGCCCCGGGACAGGTTGGGGAGAAAATCAGCCCCAGCATTTT